Each of the 9 T cell receptor beta chains below was sequenced from the same sample in a study of T cell changes during pregnancy in multiple sclerosis. Generated by immunoSEQ multiplex PCR, the TCRdb table keeps only in-frame clones and is missing some. The sample includes some 60,000 clones, 93% seen only once; the top ten take roughly 0.35%. The input for sequencing was CD4+ T cells from peripheral blood mononuclear cells, taken before pregnancy. Source of these receptors: a female donor with multiple sclerosis, enrolled in a pregnancy study.

CDR3 sequence reads: CASSLGRGNTGELFF. CDR3 coding DNA: TGTGCCAGCAGTTTAGGCAGGGGAAACACCGGGGAGCTGTTTTTT. V gene TRBV27 combines with J gene TRBJ2-2; D might be TRBD1 (6 bases). Germline values: CDR1 MNHEY, CDR2 SMNVEV (reference sequence). Trimming stripped 2 bases from V and 2 bases from J, with 9 bases between. The CDR3 runs 15 residues.

CDR3 loop: CASSPTGGGTDTQYF. CDR3 DNA sequence: TGTGCCAGCTCACCGACCGGGGGGGGCACAGATACGCAGTATTTT. The gene calls are TRBV18 and TRBJ2-3, with 8 bases lining up with TRBD2. Germline V gives CDR1 KGHSH, CDR2 LQKENI. This CDR3 is 15 amino acids long. Germline trimming cut 3 bases from V and 1 base from J; bases unmatched to any gene: 3.

CDR3 bases: TGTGCCAGCAGCTTTGACAGGGGCACTGAAGCTTTCTTT. Residues: CASSFDRGTEAFF. The genes are TRBV11-2 and TRBJ1-1, with 8 bases that match TRBD1. The germline V gene has CDR1 SGHAT and CDR2 FQNNGV. The junction had 1 base not matched to a gene; V was cut back by 3 bases and J by 4 bases. This CDR3 is 13 amino acids long.

The rearrangement joins TRBV6-5 to TRBJ1-5, with 7 positions matching TRBD1. Germline lookup yields CDR1 MNHEY and CDR2 SVGAGI. The CDR3 loop spans 14 amino acids. With 2 bases clipped from V and 6 bases from J, the junction kept 4 bases outside the gene matches. The CDR3 reads CASSYRQGGQPQHF. The CDR3, as DNA: TGTGCCAGCAGTTACCGACAGGGTGGTCAGCCCCAGCATTTT.

The chain carries TRBV11-2 and TRBJ2-5; possibly TRBD2 for D (6 bases). The CDR3 runs 15 residues. Germline-derived CDR1 and CDR2 are SGHAT and FQNNGV. Trimming left V 7 bases short and J 7 bases short, with 22 bases between. DNA for the CDR3: TGTGCCAGCACAACCGGAGGGGCCCAGTCGGGGACCCAGTACTTC. Residues: CASTTGGAQSGTQYF.

V gene TRBV15 combines with J gene TRBJ2-5, with 8 bases that match TRBD1. Looked up from germline, CDR1 is LNHNV and CDR2 is YYDKDF (reference sequence). CDR3 size: 12 residues. V lost 8 bases to trimming and J lost 5 bases; unmatched junction nucleotides: 4. This CDR3 reads CATGQGRETQYF. CDR3 sequence (DNA): TGTGCCACCGGACAGGGACGGGAGACCCAGTACTTC.

Remarks on this clone: The germline gene is not matched at one end of the junction; a read error may be the cause. This rearrangement joins TRBV4-2 to TRBJ2-4; 14 bases fit TRBD2. The CDR3 is made up of 14 amino acids. CDR1 LGHNA and CDR2 YNFKEQ come from the germline V gene. The CDR3 region is CASSLSGTSGGSKF. The CDR3 nucleotides read TGTGCCAGCAGCCTTTCCGGGACTAGCGGGGGAAGTAAATTC.

V gene TRBV23-1 combines with J gene TRBJ2-7, with 12 bases aligning to TRBD1. TRBV23-1 falls under the ORF class, with uncertain function. CDR3 size: 21 residues. The junction had 22 bases not matched to a gene; V was cut back by 6 bases and J by 1 base. The CDR3 here is CASRPPKTGTGGPGGSYEQYF. In DNA form, the CDR3 reads TGCGCCAGCAGACCCCCTAAAACCGGGACAGGGGGCCCGGGAGGGTCCTACGAGCAGTACTTC.

The V gene is TRBV9, the J gene TRBJ2-3; 10 bases map to TRBD2. The germline gives CDR1 SGDLS, CDR2 YYNGEE. V trimming: 4 bases; J trimming: 3 bases; junction bases outside the gene matches: 8. CDR3 length equals 16 residues. CDR3 nucleotides: TGTGCCAGCAGCTTCGCTAGCGGGAGATCGACAGATACGCAGTATTTT. It encodes CASSFASGRSTDTQYF.